This TCR beta chain emerged from a study of T-cell reconstitution after alpha-beta-depleted transplantation in children. Trimming pared 4 bases from V and 5 bases from J, leaving 14 bases between. The germline V gene encodes CDR1 SGHTA and CDR2 FQGNSA. This CDR3 is built from 14 residues. Preparing the TCRbeta library involved the use of unique molecular identifiers. TCRdb analysed the PCR reads with MiXCR anew, one entry per CDR3 protein. The table shows more than 3,500 distinct CDR3 sequences, with approximately 20% occurring only once. This clonotype is labeled as medium-sized. This rearrangement joins TRBV7-2 to TRBJ1-2, with TRBD1 as a possible D gene (6 bases). The starting material was PBMCs, mostly from graft donor cells, obtained 180 days after TCRalphabeta/CD19-depleted stem cell transplant. The TCR was taken from a male patient between 2 and 9 years old who had a stem cell transplant for acute lymphoblastic leukemia, so the T cells may come from the graft donor. The CDR3 is CASSSQGGGYGYTF. The DNA for the CDR3 is TGTGCCAGCAGCTCACAGGGAGGGGGTTATGGCTACACCTTC.